This T cell receptor beta chain was found in a study of blood T cell repertoires in COVID-19. A Seattle source enrolled patients during active infection and followed them longitudinally. Trimming at V came to 5 bases and at J to 5 bases, leaving 9 bases not matched to a gene. The CDR3 runs to 16 residues. Germline V lookup: CDR1 MNHNY, CDR2 SVGAGI (reference sequence). Original data processing: Nucleated cell number was recorded as an estimate derived from reference gene primer amplification. The protocol was immunoSEQ multiplex PCR, while the TCRdb copy is restricted to in-frame clones and leaves out a portion. For V, J and clone size, that table is used; D and trimming come from the DNA. The top ten hold around 0.98% of the sample, which has about 310,000 clones, almost 90% seen once.

This sequence was found in a middle-aged woman with COVID-19, enrolled during active disease. Specimen: peripheral blood. The chain is built from TRBV6-6 and TRBJ2-2; TRBD1 matches 9 bases. The DNA for the CDR3 is TGTGCCAGCAGTACCCCAACAGGGGGCGCGACCGGGGAGCTGTTTTTT. Its protein is CASSTPTGGATGELFF.